The 31 T cell receptor beta chains reported below all come from one sample, sequenced in a study of shared clonotypes between healthy human individuals. Some clones are missing from TCRdb's copy, which holds only in-frame ones; the method was immunoSEQ multiplex PCR. The sample records over 1.4 million clones, more than 95% being singletons. The specimen sequenced was naive CD4+ T cells sorted from blood. Subset meaning: CD45RA+ positively selected. The receptors come from a man aged 25 to 45 in good health.

This chain connects TRBV18 to TRBJ2-3, with 9 bases lining up with TRBD2. This CDR3 has 16 amino acids. V shed 2 bases and J 0 bases; nucleotides not matched to a gene: 3. The germline V gene has CDR1 KGHSH and CDR2 LQKENI. Here the CDR3 DNA reads TGTGCCAGCTCACCAAAGGCGGGGGGGAGCACAGATACGCAGTATTTT. This sequence encodes CASSPKAGGSTDTQYF.

A single count supports this clone. The chain recombines TRBV7-6 with TRBJ2-5; TRBD2 matches at 7 bases. Germline values: CDR1 SGHVS, CDR2 FNYEAQ. V lost 4 bases, J lost 3 bases, and 11 bases stayed unmatched. The CDR3 runs to 16 residues. The CDR3 DNA sequence: TGTGCCAGCAGCTGGCTCCGGCTAGCGGAAAAAGAGACCCAGTACTTC. Its protein is CASSWLRLAEKETQYF. Full variable domain (missing parts from reference TRBV7-6 and TRBJ2-5): GAGVSQSPRYKVTKRGQDVALRCDPISGHVSLYWYRQALGQGPEFLTYFNYEAQQDKSGLPNDRFSAERPEGSISTLTIQRTEQRDSAMYRCASSWLRLAEKETQYFGPGTRLLVL.

As to this clone: A clone one base away is much larger, so this may be a read error. The rearrangement uses TRBV11-2 and TRBJ2-7, with D unclear. CDR3 size: 12 residues. Germline V gene sequence: CDR1 SGHAT, CDR2 FQNNGV. V was shortened by 5 bases and J by 2 bases, with 7 bases between the two germline ends. CDR3 protein: CASSPNAYEQYF. For the CDR3, the DNA is TGTGCCAGCAGCCCCAACGCCTACGAGCAGTACTTC.

On this clone: The identical CDR3 is also encoded by other nucleotide sequences in the sample. In DNA form, the CDR3 reads TGTGCCTGGAGTGTACAGACCACCGGGGAGCTGTTTTTT. It translates to CAWSVQTTGELFF. The chain carries TRBV30 and TRBJ2-2; no clear D gene. The CDR3 covers 13 residues. The germline V gene encodes CDR1 GTSNPN and CDR2 SVGIG (reference sequence). The germline V and J ends were trimmed by 0 bases and 4 bases, with 6 bases remaining between them.

The genes are TRBV29-1 and TRBJ2-5; TRBD2 matches at 11 bases. V lost 4 bases and J lost 6; bases outside the gene matches: 7. This CDR3 has 14 residues. The germline gives CDR1 SQVTM, CDR2 ANQGSEA. CDR3 in amino acids: CSVASSGRVKTQYF. CDR3 sequence (DNA): TGCAGCGTTGCGAGTAGCGGGAGGGTAAAGACCCAGTACTTC.

The CDR3 DNA sequence: TGCGCCAGCAGCTTGGTACCATCCTCAGGAGAGACCCAGTACTTC. This gives the protein CASSLVPSSGETQYF. The V and J genes are TRBV5-1 and TRBJ2-5; the D is unclear. V lost 0 bases and J 4 bases, leaving 13 bases between the germline ends. Germline CDR1 is SGHRS and CDR2 is YFSETQ. The CDR3 length is 15 residues.

The chain carries TRBV5-4 and TRBJ1-2; no definite D call. Germline V gene data show CDR1 as SGHNT and CDR2 as YYREEE (reference sequence). The CDR3 runs to 13 residues. Trimming left V 1 base short and J 4 bases short, with 8 bases between. The DNA for the CDR3 is TGTGCCAGCAGCTTGCAAGACGGCTATGGCTACACCTTC. Translation: CASSLQDGYGYTF.

CDR3 region: CSVEDLYNIGTDTQYF. The CDR3, as DNA: TGCAGCGTTGAAGATCTCTATAATATAGGCACAGATACGCAGTATTTT. The V and J genes are TRBV29-1 and TRBJ2-3, with D hard to call. CDR1 and CDR2 from the germline V gene are SQVTM and ANQGSEA. There are 16 residues in the CDR3. With 0 bases removed from V and 1 base from J, the gap between germline ends came to 14 bases.

The rearrangement uses TRBV5-4 and TRBJ2-3; no clear D gene. The germline V and J ends were trimmed by 0 bases and 3 bases, with 8 bases remaining between them. The CDR3 spans 14 residues. Germline V lookup: CDR1 SGHNT, CDR2 YYREEE (reference sequence). CDR3 bases: TGTGCCAGCAGCTTGGATCCATATACAGATACGCAGTATTTT. It yields the protein CASSLDPYTDTQYF. Complete variable domain (other parts from reference TRBV5-4 and TRBJ2-3): ETGVTQSPTHLIKTRGQQVTLRCSSQSGHNTVSWYQQALGQGPQFIFQYYREEENGRGNFPPRFSGLQFPNYSSELNVNALELDDSALYLCASSLDPYTDTQYFGPGTRLTVL.

The rearrangement joins TRBV7-8 to TRBJ2-7, with 8 positions matching TRBD2. V shed 5 bases and J 5 bases; nucleotides not matched to a gene: 20. The CDR3 covers 18 residues. Germline loops: CDR1 SGHVS, CDR2 FQNEAQ. In DNA form, the CDR3 reads TGTGCCAGCAGCAGACTGACTAGCGCCATAGTCGAACCCCACGAGCAGTACTTC. This gives the protein CASSRLTSAIVEPHEQYF.

The chain couples TRBV18 to TRBJ1-5; D gene ambiguous. Looked up from germline, CDR1 is KGHSH and CDR2 is LQKENI. The CDR3 extends over 15 amino acids. V dropped 1 base and J dropped 1 base, with 8 bases sitting between them. The CDR3, as DNA: TGTGCCAGCTCACCACGCCAGGACAGCAATCAGCCCCAGCATTTT. This gives the protein CASSPRQDSNQPQHF.

J is TRBJ1-1 and V is TRBV27; D remains ambiguous. The V end lost 8 bases, the J end lost 0 bases, and 13 bases lay between the germline ends. Germline CDR1 and CDR2: MNHEY and SMNVEV (reference sequence). The length of the CDR3 is 14 residues. In DNA form, the CDR3 reads TGTGCCAGCCGCAGTCCCAGCATGAACACTGAAGCTTTCTTT. It specifies CASRSPSMNTEAFF.

The chain uses TRBV28 and TRBJ2-1; D not certain. Trimming removed 1 base at V and 8 bases at J, with 18 bases between. CDR1 and CDR2 from the germline V gene are MDHEN and SYDVKM. The CDR3 runs to 16 residues. The CDR3 coding sequence is TGTGCCAGCAGTTTATTAGGGATCGACCTTTGGGATGAGCAGTTCTTC. It is translated as CASSLLGIDLWDEQFF.

The J gene is TRBJ1-2, the V gene TRBV27; TRBD1 matches at 10 bases. The CDR3 consists of 16 residues. The V gene's germline CDR1 is MNHEY and CDR2 SMNVEV (reference sequence). V gave up 2 bases and J gave up 4 bases; unmatched junction bases: 7. As DNA, the CDR3 is TGTGCCAGCAGTTTACTGACAGGGGGCGCAGTCTATGGCTACACCTTC. Translated: CASSLLTGGAVYGYTF.

This sequence joins TRBV5-4 and TRBJ2-7, with D tentatively TRBD1 (7 bases). The CDR3 spans 15 residues. CDR1 and CDR2 from the germline V gene are SGHNT and YYREEE (reference sequence). The V end was cut by 4 bases, the J end by 4 bases, with 18 bases between. As DNA, the CDR3 is TGTGCCAGCAGCCCTGGCGGCCAGGGGGGATACGAGCAGTACTTC. It yields the protein CASSPGGQGGYEQYF.

The genes are TRBV9 and TRBJ2-3, with D possibly TRBD2 on 7 matching bases. This CDR3 comprises 16 residues. Germline-derived CDR1 and CDR2 are SGDLS and YYNGEE. Trimming pared 0 bases from V and 1 base from J, leaving 12 bases between. The CDR3 nucleotides read TGTGCCAGCAGCGTAGTCTCCGGGGGGCGCACAGATACGCAGTATTTT. This codes for CASSVVSGGRTDTQYF.

The chain carries TRBV14 and TRBJ2-1; 7 bases match TRBD2. This CDR3 comprises 14 residues. Germline V gene data show CDR1 as SGHDN and CDR2 as FVKESK. V lost 0 bases, J lost 4 bases, and 0 bases stayed unmatched. CDR3: CASSQDSGYNEQFF. CDR3 DNA: TGTGCCAGCAGCCAAGATAGCGGGTACAATGAGCAGTTCTTC.

This clone appeared a few times. The chain employs TRBV5-1 and TRBJ2-7; 8 bases match TRBD1. V shed 4 bases and J 5 bases; nucleotides not matched to a gene: 11. Germline V gene lookup returns CDR1 SGHRS and CDR2 YFSETQ. The CDR3 consists of 15 residues. The CDR3 sequence is CASSLGTGGNHEQYF. As DNA, the CDR3 is TGCGCCAGCAGCCTAGGGACAGGCGGGAACCACGAGCAGTACTTC.

The V and J genes are TRBV5-6 and TRBJ2-1; D might be TRBD1 or TRBD2, each matching 5 bases. Germline V gene sequence: CDR1 SGHDT, CDR2 YYEEEE. Trimming took 4 bases from V and 9 from J, leaving 14 bases between them. This CDR3 comprises 13 residues. This CDR3 is CASSAPRGVEQFF. The CDR3 DNA reads TGTGCCAGCAGCGCCCCTCGAGGGGTTGAGCAGTTCTTC.

CDR3 in amino acids: CASSLELAGELFF. The CDR3 nucleotides read TGCGCCAGCAGCTTGGAGTTAGCCGGGGAGCTGTTTTTT. This sequence joins TRBV5-1 and TRBJ2-2; D is unresolved. Germline-derived CDR1 and CDR2 are SGHRS and YFSETQ. V was clipped by 0 bases and J by 6 bases, with 6 bases between them. The CDR3 covers 13 residues.

This clone was seen more than once but under ten times. V gene TRBV7-3 combines with J gene TRBJ2-7; no reliable D call. Deletions cut 5 bases from V and 0 bases from J, with 11 bases between. The CDR3 totals 14 residues. The V gene's germline CDR1 is SGHTA and CDR2 FQGTGA. The CDR3 spells CASSPDPSSYEQYF. The CDR3 region has the DNA TGTGCCAGCAGCCCCGACCCGAGCTCCTACGAGCAGTACTTC.

The CDR3 nucleotides read TGCGCCAGCAGCCAAGGGGGCCGGGCGGGTCCCTACGAGCAGTACTTC. It specifies CASSQGGRAGPYEQYF. V gene TRBV4-3 combines with J gene TRBJ2-7, with D perhaps given as TRBD1 or TRBD2 (5 bases each). Germline CDR1 LGHNA, CDR2 YSLEER. Trimming removed 1 base from V and 2 bases from J, with 15 bases in between. The CDR3 is 16 amino acids.

This chain uses TRBV19 with TRBJ1-2, with TRBD1 as a possible D gene (6 bases). Germline CDR1 and CDR2: LNHDA and SQIVND (reference sequence). Trimming pared 5 bases from V and 7 bases from J, leaving 17 bases between. This CDR3 comprises 14 residues. The CDR3 here is CASSSGTLSAGYTF. CDR3 sequence (DNA): TGTGCCAGTAGTTCCGGGACATTATCCGCTGGCTACACCTTC. Looking up the rest from reference TRBV19 and TRBJ1-2 gives the full variable domain: DGGITQSPKYLFRKEGQNVTLSCEQNLNHDAMYWYRQDPGQGLRLIYYSQIVNDFQKGDIAEGYSVSREKKESFPLTVTSAQKNPTAFYLCASSSGTLSAGYTFGSGTRLTVV.

J is TRBJ2-1 and V is TRBV5-1; D is unclear. CDR1 and CDR2 (germline): SGHRS, YFSETQ. The CDR3 is made up of 12 amino acids. V shed 1 base and J shed 9 bases, with 8 bases lying between them. The CDR3 is CASSLKGSEQFF. CDR3 nucleotide sequence: TGCGCCAGCAGCTTGAAGGGAAGTGAGCAGTTCTTC.

V usage is TRBV28 and J usage is TRBJ1-5; D is unclear. The V and J ends lost 11 bases and 0 bases respectively, with 17 bases between them. The germline CDR1 and CDR2 sequences are MDHEN and SYDVKM. There are 15 residues in the CDR3. This CDR3 is CAVRKSRGSNQPQHF. The DNA for the CDR3 is TGTGCCGTCAGAAAAAGTCGGGGTAGCAATCAGCCCCAGCATTTT.

As to this clone: Within the sample, other DNA sequences also encode this same CDR3. The rearrangement uses TRBV27 and TRBJ2-7, with a weak D call TRBD1 (7 bases). Germline V gene data show CDR1 as MNHEY and CDR2 as SMNVEV (reference sequence). This CDR3 spans 13 amino acids. V dropped 2 bases and J dropped 3 bases, with 8 bases sitting between them. The CDR3 DNA reads as TGTGCCAGCAGTTTACAGGGGGGCTACGAGCAGTACTTC. It yields the protein CASSLQGGYEQYF.

J is TRBJ1-2 and V is TRBV18; D gene ambiguous. The CDR3 is made up of 11 amino acids. Trimming took 5 bases from V and 5 from J, leaving 6 bases between them. Per the germline V gene, CDR1 is KGHSH and CDR2 is LQKENI. This chain's CDR3 is CASSNNYGYTF. CDR3 in DNA: TGTGCCAGCTCAAACAATTATGGCTACACCTTC.

The chain couples TRBV23-1 to TRBJ2-1; D possibly uses TRBD1 or TRBD2 (5 bases each). TRBV23-1 counts as an open reading frame of uncertain function. With 7 bases removed from V and 7 bases from J, the gap between germline ends came to 23 bases. The CDR3 is 16 residues long. The CDR3 loop reads CASTPGAWASMNEQFF. The CDR3 region has the DNA TGCGCCAGCACCCCCGGGGCATGGGCTAGCATGAATGAGCAGTTCTTC.

The chain couples TRBV7-9 to TRBJ2-3; 10 nucleotides line up with TRBD2. V trimming: 1 base; J trimming: 0 bases; junction bases outside the gene matches: 7. This CDR3 is 18 amino acids long. The germline V gene has CDR1 SEHNR and CDR2 FQNEAQ (reference sequence). For the CDR3, the DNA is TGTGCCAGCAGCTTAGGGGCCTTAGCGGGAGGAAGCACAGATACGCAGTATTTT. Translation: CASSLGALAGGSTDTQYF.

This sequence joins TRBV5-1 and TRBJ2-1; 9 nucleotides match TRBD1. In germline, CDR1 is SGHRS, CDR2 YFSETQ. The CDR3 is 12 residues long. Trimming took 0 bases from V and 15 from J; bases not matched to a gene: 4. This CDR3 reads CASSLGQGVMFF. DNA for the CDR3: TGCGCCAGCAGCTTGGGACAGGGGGTCATGTTCTTC.

The chain recombines TRBV19 with TRBJ2-7, with D perhaps TRBD1 (5 bases). The CDR3 contains 14 residues. Germline V lookup: CDR1 LNHDA, CDR2 SQIVND (reference sequence). Deletions cut 4 bases from V and 5 bases from J, with 15 bases between. The CDR3 here is CASSTRAPGHEQYF. In DNA form, the CDR3 reads TGTGCCAGTAGTACCCGGGCCCCAGGGCACGAGCAGTACTTC.